This T cell receptor beta chain was sequenced for a study of T cell responses to AZD1222 COVID-19 vaccine (dated by TCRdb to the early 2020s). Looking at the study overall: A total of approximately 250 trial participants underwent TCR sequencing, of whom under 220 had received two doses of AZD1222 and some 25 had received two doses of the MenACWY control vaccine. Enrollment into the trials was organized by age into subgroups of 18-55, 56-69 and 70-plus years, and those subgroups contained roughly 150, 30 and 60 TCR-sequenced participants, respectively.

V and J lose 5 bases and 10 bases, and a span of 21 bases separates them. Sequences SNHLY (CDR1) and FYNNEI (CDR2) are obtained from the germline V gene. The CDR3 runs 16 residues from the cysteine to the phenylalanine. Only the CDR3 portion is preserved as DNA: 48 bases, with reading frame beginning at the first base. Per the publication, the time point label means: baseline before first vaccination. The treatment or condition label corresponds to: meningococcal conjugate vaccine given as trial control. Vaccinee samples were obtained from the UK trials COV001 and COV002, which included a single-blind randomized controlled phase 2/3 trial of AZD1222 (ChAdOx1 nCoV-19) in healthy adults. For TCRbeta chain sequencing, PBMC samples from trial participants were taken at day 0 and at day 28 after the second dose. The CDR3 regions of human TCRbeta chains were subjected to immunosequencing. Per the source publication's procedure: TCRs in the repertoires were matched against a reference library of SARS-CoV-2-specific TCRs that had been generated with the MIRA antigen-specificity platform. Breadth meant the fraction of unique TCRs that were SARS-CoV-2-associated, whereas depth meant the fraction of total T cells that were SARS-CoV-2-associated. Using the MIRA data, every spike-specific TCR was mapped to the spike region that the TCR reacted to and assigned to either a CD4 or a CD8 class. Log10-transformed breadth and depth values were compared by one-way ANOVA with Sidak's multiple comparisons tests. TCRdb provides this immuneACCESS table in a form limited to in-frame rearrangements. Some clones are lacking; in checked studies, under half of them reflect an unresolved V gene, and why the rest are absent is not known. The DNA was the basis for D and trimming; V, J and clone size are from that table. This sample comprises 120,000 to 150,000 clones, roughly 93% of them detected only once. Approximately 0.9% of the sample belongs to the ten largest clones.

This clone was detected once. This clone's antigen is unknown. The sample holds no much larger clone one base away, and base qualities are not on file. Overall results and qualifications from the work: The 56-69-year group was small, and its depth increase did not reach significance, likely because of low power. Participants were mostly white British and included more females than males, and it was suggested by the authors that clonal diversity may have been underestimated. No day 14 peak-response samples were available, so repertoires were characterized only after the peak T cell response. Conclusions about previously exposed vaccinees were limited because only a handful of AZD1222 recipients were SARS-CoV-2 seropositive at baseline. Nearly half of unique spike-specific TCRs reportedly recognized epitopes outside regions mutated in the B.1.351 and B.1.1.7 variants. The vaccine-associated CD4 TCRs covered the entire spike protein, and the dominant responses fell in regions 160-218 and 743-854. A significant rise in spike-specific TCR breadth and depth was observed after two AZD1222 doses relative to day 0 and relative to MenACWY recipients.

The chain employs TRBV2 and TRBJ1-6, and perhaps TRBD1 as D gene, on 6 matching bases. The TCR comes from an adult in good health. The source was peripheral blood, collected on day 0 of MenACWY control vaccination. The CDR3 corresponds to CASSTNLQGTGSPLHF. The DNA sequence is TGTGCCAGCAGTACGAATTTACAGGGAACCGGGTCACCCCTCCACTTT.